The 23 T cell receptor beta chains given below trace back to one sample, sequenced in a study of blood T cell repertoires in COVID-19. Only in-frame clones appear in the TCRdb table, and some are missing; sequencing was by immunoSEQ multiplex PCR. The sample shows roughly 250,000 clones, 90% to 95% of them seen only once. Sequenced sample: PBMCs or T cells enriched from blood (not recorded which). These receptors originate from a woman in her late teens or twenties who had recovered from COVID-19.

V and J are TRBV10-3 and TRBJ1-5, with TRBD1 identical over 7 bases. With 4 bases clipped from V and 4 bases from J, the junction kept 10 bases outside the gene matches. This CDR3 comprises 16 residues. Looked up from germline, CDR1 is ENHRY and CDR2 is SYGVKD. The CDR3 loop reads CAISGSSRDRNQPQHF. Written as DNA, the CDR3 is TGTGCCATCAGTGGGAGTTCCCGGGACAGAAATCAGCCCCAGCATTTT.

The chain couples TRBV4-2 to TRBJ2-1, with TRBD1 matching over 10 bases. Germline V lookup: CDR1 LGHNA, CDR2 YNFKEQ. The CDR3 spans 16 residues. J lost 8 bases, V lost 1 base, and 8 bases had no gene match. The CDR3 sequence is CASSQVGGQGFYEQFF. CDR3 DNA: TGTGCCAGCAGCCAAGTAGGGGGACAGGGGTTCTATGAGCAGTTCTTC.

The rearrangement uses TRBV21-1 and TRBJ2-7; TRBD2, as called in the table, went unchecked against the DNA. TRBV21-1 is termed a pseudogene. CDR3 length: 13 residues. The CDR3 DNA sequence: TGTGCCAGCCAAGCGGGGACTCCTTGCGAGCAGTACTTC. Protein: CASQAGTPCEQYF.

The chain links TRBV18 to TRBJ1-1; 8 nucleotides match TRBD1. The CDR3 loop spans 13 amino acids. Losses at the gene ends were 6 bases for V and 5 bases for J; bases not matched to a gene: 5. CDR1 is KGHSH, CDR2 LQKENI, per germline. Here the CDR3 reads CASSSDRETEAFF. In DNA form, the CDR3 reads TGTGCCAGCTCCTCGGACAGGGAGACTGAAGCTTTCTTT.

The rearrangement links TRBV2 to TRBJ2-7; D is perhaps TRBD2 (5 bases). The CDR3 extends over 14 amino acids. Germline loops: CDR1 SNHLY, CDR2 FYNNEI. With 5 bases removed from V and 4 bases from J, the gap between germline ends came to 15 bases. The CDR3 DNA reads as TGTGCCAGCAGTCGAGAACGCGGCGGGTACGAGCAGTACTTC. Its translation is CASSRERGGYEQYF.

This chain uses TRBV10-3 with TRBJ2-3, with D hard to call. V gave up 10 bases and J gave up 2 bases, with 10 bases separating them. The germline CDR1 and CDR2 sequences are ENHRY and SYGVKD. The CDR3 length is 12 residues. CDR3 coding DNA: TGTGCCACGACTGGAGACACAGATACGCAGTATTTT. This gives the protein CATTGDTDTQYF.

A few counts support this clone. The V call is TRBV27, the J call TRBJ1-2; TRBD1 might be the D (5 bases). V lost 4 bases and J lost 0, with 15 bases in between. CDR3 length: 16 residues. From germline, CDR1 is MNHEY and CDR2 SMNVEV (reference sequence). CDR3: CASSSGPHRTNYGYTF. Written as DNA, the CDR3 is TGTGCCAGCAGTTCAGGGCCTCACCGTACTAACTATGGCTACACCTTC.

V and J are TRBV2 and TRBJ1-6; 9 nucleotides align to TRBD1. In germline, CDR1 is SNHLY, CDR2 FYNNEI. Trimming at V came to 6 bases and at J to 7 bases, leaving 7 bases not matched to a gene. There are 15 residues in the CDR3. In DNA form, the CDR3 reads TGTGCCAGCAGACAGACCGGGACAGGGAATTCACCCCTCCACTTT. Protein product: CASRQTGTGNSPLHF.

The CDR3 DNA reads as TGTGCCAGCAGTTACTCGGACAGCTACGAGCAGTACTTC. Translated, it gives CASSYSDSYEQYF. This chain joins TRBV6-2 or TRBV6-3 and TRBJ2-7; TRBD1 might be the D (6 bases). The CDR3 totals 13 residues. CDR1 and CDR2 (germline): MNHEY, SVGEGT. V shed 0 bases and J shed 3 bases, with 6 bases lying between them.

The CDR3 nucleotides read TGTGCCAGCAGCCGACAGGGGTTGATCGCAGAGACCCAGTACTTC. Translated, it gives CASSRQGLIAETQYF. The chain is built from TRBV5-5 and TRBJ2-5; TRBD1 aligns across 8 bases. The V gene end was trimmed by 4 bases and the J gene end by 4 bases; junction bases not matched to a gene: 9. This CDR3 region has 15 residues. The germline gives CDR1 SGHKS, CDR2 YYEKEE (reference sequence).

This chain connects TRBV6-6 to TRBJ1-3; 7 nucleotides align to TRBD1. In germline, CDR1 is MNHNY, CDR2 SVGAGI (reference sequence). Losses at the gene ends were 6 bases for V and 8 bases for J; bases not matched to a gene: 7. This CDR3 spans 13 amino acids. CDR3 sequence (DNA): TGTGCCAGCAGACGACAGGGTTCGGACACCATATATTTT. Amino acids: CASRRQGSDTIYF.

V gene TRBV24-1 combines with J gene TRBJ2-5, with no clear D. Germline V gene data show CDR1 as KGHDR and CDR2 as SFDVKD. The CDR3 sequence is 13 residues long. With 5 bases removed from V and 1 base from J, the gap between germline ends came to 7 bases. The CDR3 loop is CATSVGSQETQYF. In nucleotides, the CDR3 is TGTGCCACCAGTGTGGGCAGCCAAGAGACCCAGTACTTC.

This rearrangement joins TRBV6-1 to TRBJ1-2; the D gene is possibly TRBD1 (5 bases). Trimming removed 3 bases at V and 7 bases at J, with 9 bases between. Germline lookup yields CDR1 MNHNS and CDR2 SASEGT. The CDR3 is made up of 12 amino acids. This CDR3 reads CASSDWGLGYTF. CDR3 bases: TGTGCCAGCAGTGATTGGGGCCTTGGCTACACCTTC.

The rearrangement links TRBV28 to TRBJ1-1, with 10 bases lining up with TRBD1. With 7 bases clipped from V and 5 bases from J, the junction kept 7 bases outside the gene matches. There are 14 residues in the CDR3. Germline CDR1 reads MDHEN; CDR2 reads SYDVKM. CDR3 bases: TGTGCCAGCATTCCGGGACAGGGGAGAACTGAAGCTTTCTTT. Translation: CASIPGQGRTEAFF. Drawing the rest from reference TRBV28 and TRBJ1-1, the complete variable domain is DVKVTQSSRYLVKRTGEKVFLECVQDMDHENMFWYRQDPGLGLRLIYFSYDVKMKEKGDIPEGYSVSREKKERFSLILESASTNQTSMYLCASIPGQGRTEAFFGQGTRLTVV.

The chain combines TRBV29-1 with TRBJ2-2; TRBD1 is a possible D gene (5 bases). Per germline, CDR1 SQVTM and CDR2 ANQGSEA. The CDR3 is 15 residues long. Trimming shortened V by 0 bases and J by 7 bases, and 15 bases separated the two germline ends. The CDR3 DNA sequence: TGCAGCGTTGAAGATCAAGGGGCCAATGTCGGGGAGCTGTTTTTT. Its protein is CSVEDQGANVGELFF.

This clone has a single count. The J gene is TRBJ2-1, the V gene TRBV13, with 15 bases lining up with TRBD2. CDR1 and CDR2 from the germline V gene are PRHDT and FYEKMQ (reference sequence). This CDR3 spans 15 amino acids. V dropped 8 bases and J dropped 5; count of bases not matched to a gene: 4. The CDR3 DNA sequence: TGTGCCAGCGGCTGGACTAGCGGGGGGGACAATGAGCAGTTCTTC. Translating gives CASGWTSGGDNEQFF.

The chain couples TRBV7-3 to TRBJ2-2; D call uncertain. The CDR3 loop spans 15 amino acids. The germline V and J ends were trimmed by 2 bases and 0 bases, with 7 bases remaining between them. Germline loops: CDR1 SGHTA, CDR2 FQGTGA. CDR3 sequence (DNA): TGTGCCAGCAGCTTAGAGAGTTCGAACACCGGGGAGCTGTTTTTT. Its protein is CASSLESSNTGELFF.

The chain's CDR3 is CASSSGTGGTEAFF. The DNA of the CDR3 is TGTGCCAGCAGCTCCGGGACAGGGGGAACTGAAGCTTTCTTT. The chain carries TRBV3-1 (or the pseudogene TRBV3-2) and TRBJ1-1, with 11 bases aligning to TRBD1. V shed 5 bases, J shed 5 bases, and the junction held 4 bases outside the gene matches. This CDR3 has 14 amino acids. Per the germline V gene, CDR1 is LGHDT and CDR2 is YNNKEL (reference sequence).

The V and J genes are TRBV2 and TRBJ2-2, with TRBD1 as a possible D gene (6 bases). CDR3 length: 14 amino acids. Germline CDR1 is SNHLY and CDR2 is FYNNEI. Trimming removed 7 bases from V and 1 base from J, with 10 bases in between. CDR3 protein: CASIGQLNTGELFF. The CDR3, as DNA: TGTGCCAGCATCGGACAGCTGAACACCGGGGAGCTGTTTTTT.

The chain links TRBV28 to TRBJ2-7, with D perhaps TRBD1 (5 bases). The CDR3 sequence is 16 residues long. Germline CDR1 and CDR2: MDHEN and SYDVKM. The V end was cut by 4 bases, the J end by 0 bases, with 16 bases between. The CDR3 reads CASSSPEGTGSYEQYF. As DNA, the CDR3 is TGTGCCAGCAGTTCCCCTGAAGGTACAGGCTCCTACGAGCAGTACTTC.

The rearrangement uses TRBV27 and TRBJ2-1; 10 positions agree with TRBD1. Unmatched junction bases numbered 2, after V lost 5 bases and J lost 4 bases. CDR3 length equals 14 residues. The germline V gene has CDR1 MNHEY and CDR2 SMNVEV (reference sequence). Here the CDR3 reads CASSMGQGYNEQFF. The DNA for the CDR3 is TGTGCCAGCAGTATGGGACAGGGGTACAATGAGCAGTTCTTC.

The chain has TRBV4-2 and TRBJ1-2, with 11 bases that match TRBD1. Unmatched junction bases numbered 11, after V lost 7 bases and J lost 4 bases. CDR1 and CDR2 from the germline V gene are LGHNA and YNFKEQ. This CDR3 spans 16 amino acids. The CDR3 loop reads CASNPDRGRTAYGYTF. CDR3 DNA sequence: TGTGCCAGCAACCCGGACAGGGGGCGTACTGCCTATGGCTACACCTTC.

Regarding this clone: Other DNA sequences in the sample encode the same CDR3. The chain links TRBV5-1 to TRBJ2-7, with D perhaps TRBD2 (6 bases). There are 12 residues in the CDR3. V was trimmed by 4 bases and J by 3 bases, leaving 8 bases between them. Germline CDR1 SGHRS, CDR2 YFSETQ. The CDR3 coding sequence is TGCGCCAGCAGCCTTAGCGGCTACGAGCAGTACTTC. As protein: CASSLSGYEQYF.